The clone carrying this T cell receptor (beta chain) was seen many times. The data derive from a study of CD8 T cells in ankylosing spondylitis. Quantitative molecular-barcoded 5'-RACE generated the TCR beta libraries. Each CDR3 protein gets one entry after TCRdb re-called the 5' RACE reads with MiXCR. Of about 350,000 distinct CDR3 sequences listed, 20% to 25% are singletons. The source material was blood, either unsorted or a sorted T cell fraction (not recorded which). The clonotype was recovered from a male donor with ankylosing spondylitis or in good health (not recorded which).

The CDR3 region is CASSLGATARYNEQFF. CDR3 bases: TGTGCCAGCAGTTTAGGGGCCACAGCACGGTACAATGAGCAGTTCTTC. This rearrangement joins TRBV12-3 or TRBV12-4 to TRBJ2-1, with unresolved D. Trimming took off 1 base at V and 4 bases at J, with 14 bases between the two ends. The CDR3 covers 16 residues.